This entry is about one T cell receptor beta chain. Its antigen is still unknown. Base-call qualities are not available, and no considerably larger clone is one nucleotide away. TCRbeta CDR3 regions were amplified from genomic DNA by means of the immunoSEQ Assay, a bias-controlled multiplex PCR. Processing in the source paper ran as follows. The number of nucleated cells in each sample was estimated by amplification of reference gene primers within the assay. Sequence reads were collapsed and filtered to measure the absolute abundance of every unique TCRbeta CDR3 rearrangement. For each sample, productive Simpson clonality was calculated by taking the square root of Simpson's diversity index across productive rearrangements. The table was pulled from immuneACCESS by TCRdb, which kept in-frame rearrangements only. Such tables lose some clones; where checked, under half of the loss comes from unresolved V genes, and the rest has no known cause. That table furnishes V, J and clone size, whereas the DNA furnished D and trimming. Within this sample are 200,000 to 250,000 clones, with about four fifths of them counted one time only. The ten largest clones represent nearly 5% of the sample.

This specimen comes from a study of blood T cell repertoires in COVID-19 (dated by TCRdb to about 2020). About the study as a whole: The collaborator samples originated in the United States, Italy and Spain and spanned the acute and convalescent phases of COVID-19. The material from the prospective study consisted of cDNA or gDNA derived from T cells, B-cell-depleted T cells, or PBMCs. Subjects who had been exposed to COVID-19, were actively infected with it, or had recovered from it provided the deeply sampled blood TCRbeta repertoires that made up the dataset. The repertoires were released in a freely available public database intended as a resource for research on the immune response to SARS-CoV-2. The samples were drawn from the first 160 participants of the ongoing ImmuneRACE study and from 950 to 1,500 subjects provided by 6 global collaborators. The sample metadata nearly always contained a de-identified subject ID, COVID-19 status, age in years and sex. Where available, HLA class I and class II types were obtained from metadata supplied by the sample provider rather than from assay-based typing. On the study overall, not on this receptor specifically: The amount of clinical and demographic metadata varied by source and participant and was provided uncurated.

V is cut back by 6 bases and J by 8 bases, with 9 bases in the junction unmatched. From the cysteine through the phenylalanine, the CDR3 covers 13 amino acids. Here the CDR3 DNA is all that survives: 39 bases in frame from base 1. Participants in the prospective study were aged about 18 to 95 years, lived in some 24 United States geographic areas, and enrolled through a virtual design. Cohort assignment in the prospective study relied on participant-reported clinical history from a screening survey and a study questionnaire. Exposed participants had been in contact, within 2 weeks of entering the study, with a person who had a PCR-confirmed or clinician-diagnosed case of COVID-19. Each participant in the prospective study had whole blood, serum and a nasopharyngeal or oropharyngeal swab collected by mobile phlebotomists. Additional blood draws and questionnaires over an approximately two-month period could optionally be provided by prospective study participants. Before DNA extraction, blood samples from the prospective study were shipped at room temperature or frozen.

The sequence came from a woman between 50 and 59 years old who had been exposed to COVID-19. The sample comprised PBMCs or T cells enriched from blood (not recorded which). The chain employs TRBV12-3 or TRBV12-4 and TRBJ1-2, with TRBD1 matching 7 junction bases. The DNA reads TGTGCCAGCAGCCGAGACAGGGACAGAGGCTACACCTTC. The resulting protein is CASSRDRDRGYTF.